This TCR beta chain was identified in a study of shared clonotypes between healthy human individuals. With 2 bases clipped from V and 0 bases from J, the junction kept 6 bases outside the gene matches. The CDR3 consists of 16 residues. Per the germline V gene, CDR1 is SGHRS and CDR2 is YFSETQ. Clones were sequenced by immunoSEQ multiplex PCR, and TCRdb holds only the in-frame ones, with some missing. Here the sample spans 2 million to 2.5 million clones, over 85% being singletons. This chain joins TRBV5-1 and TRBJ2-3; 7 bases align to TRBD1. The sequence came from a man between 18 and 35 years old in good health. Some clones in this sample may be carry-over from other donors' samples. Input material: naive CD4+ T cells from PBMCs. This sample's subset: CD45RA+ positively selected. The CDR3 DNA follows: TGCGCCAGCAGCTTCGGGACAGCTCCTAGCACAGATACGCAGTATTTT. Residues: CASSFGTAPSTDTQYF.